Given below is one T cell receptor beta chain in context. The antigen is undetermined. This sample stems from a study of CD8+ T cells in alopecia areata. Study context: Among treated patients, oral tofacitinib was administered at 5 to 10 mg twice daily. Tofacitinib administration persisted for 6 to 18 months, succeeded by 6 months off drug. Study findings and constraints: In patients, TCRs were shared less clearly than in mice, and HLA may possibly be involved. Scalp sample sequencing also detects resident alphabeta T cells of normal skin.

cDNA serving as the sequencing template came from extracted, reverse transcribed RNA. The method was immunoSEQ multiplex PCR; TCRdb's version includes in-frame clones alone and lacks a portion of them. The profile covers some 180,000 clones, with about 63% appearing a single time and 1.5% to 2% taken by the ten largest. Germline V gene lookup returns CDR1 SGHRS and CDR2 YFSETQ. V lost 0 bases, J lost 8 bases, and 14 bases lay in between. The length of the CDR3 is 14 residues. Sample: CD4+ T cells sorted from blood, taken at week 0. The chain is built from TRBV5-1 and TRBJ1-2; possible D gene TRBD1, 5 bases. The receptor was isolated from a human donor with alopecia areata. CDR3 amino acids: CASSLGRTNSGYTF. DNA of the CDR3: TGCGCCAGCAGCTTGGGACGGACAAACTCGGGCTACACCTTC.